The next 26 T cell receptor beta chains were all read from a single sample in a study of blood T cells in healthy people across ages. The use of a sample-barcoded 5' primer and a J-beta primer mix characterized a second PCR of about 7 to 12 cycles. TCRdb itself ran the 5' RACE reads through MiXCR, one entry per CDR3 protein. The sample has 780,000 or so distinct CDR3 sequences; around 25% are singletons. The sample was also reused in another study, on T cells of mothers and their children.

Sequencing was performed on blood. The origin of the receptors is a boy aged 5 to 17 in good health.

This clonotype was detected a few times. The chain couples TRBV20-1 to TRBJ2-5; D not certain. The CDR3 has 13 amino acids. The V end was cut by 1 base, the J end by 14 bases, with 20 bases between. From germline, CDR1 is DFQATT and CDR2 SNEGSKA (reference sequence). CDR3 DNA: TGCAGTGCTAGAGTGGTTGGGCAGGCACTTTCTTACTTC. It codes for CSARVVGQALSYF.

This clonotype was detected only a few times. The chain is built from TRBV20-1 and TRBJ2-5, with 8 nucleotides matching TRBD2. This CDR3 comprises 13 residues. The ends lost 4 bases at V and 3 bases at J; junction bases unmatched: 4. Germline values: CDR1 DFQATT, CDR2 SNEGSKA (reference sequence). The CDR3 bases are TGCAGTGCTATTATAGCGGGAAAAGAGACCCAGTACTTC. It translates to CSAIIAGKETQYF.

CDR3 nucleotides: TGCAGCGTTGCGTCATTGGGGGGGATAAACACTGAAGCTTTCTTT. Its translation: CSVASLGGINTEAFF. The chain couples TRBV29-1 to TRBJ1-1, with a weak D call TRBD1 (5 bases). The CDR3 contains 15 residues. The germline V gene has CDR1 SQVTM and CDR2 ANQGSEA. The ends were cut back, 4 bases at V and 2 bases at J, with 17 bases in the middle. The full variable domain, in which reference TRBV29-1 and TRBJ1-1 provide the parts outside the CDR3, is SAVISQKPSRDICQRGTSLTIQCQVDSQVTMMFWYRQQPGQSLTLIATANQGSEATYESGFVIDKFPISRPNLTFSTLTVSNMSPEDSSIYLCSVASLGGINTEAFFGQGTRLTVV.

This chain connects TRBV6-5 to TRBJ1-6; D gene uncertain. CDR1 is MNHEY and CDR2 is SVGAGI in the germline V gene. V was cut by 0 bases and J by 7 bases, with 13 bases left in between. This CDR3 has 16 residues. CDR3 sequence (DNA): TGTGCCAGCAGTTACTCGAACGACCGAAGAAATTCACCCCTCCACTTT. Residues: CASSYSNDRRNSPLHF.

This clonotype was seen a few times. The J gene is TRBJ2-7, the V gene TRBV4-3; D is unclear. The CDR3 is 13 amino acids. In germline, CDR1 is LGHNA, CDR2 YSLEER. V was shortened by 0 bases and J by 7 bases, with 10 bases between the two germline ends. The CDR3: CASSQDPLREQYF. Written as DNA, the CDR3 is TGCGCCAGCAGCCAAGACCCGCTAAGAGAGCAGTACTTC.

This clonotype came up a few times. The J gene is TRBJ2-3, the V gene TRBV20-1; D perhaps matches TRBD1 (6 bases). The CDR3 totals 16 residues. V was pared by 1 base and J by 3 bases, with 17 bases between. Looked up from germline, CDR1 is DFQATT and CDR2 is SNEGSKA (reference sequence). The CDR3 sequence: CSARAFVVGGTDTQYF. CDR3 sequence (DNA): TGCAGTGCTAGAGCCTTTGTGGTAGGGGGTACAGATACGCAGTATTTT.

The chain has TRBV10-3 and TRBJ2-3, with D possibly being TRBD1 or TRBD2 (5 bases each). The length of the CDR3 is 14 residues. V lost 3 bases and J lost 2, with 9 bases in between. Looked up from germline, CDR1 is ENHRY and CDR2 is SYGVKD. CDR3 protein: CAISEGTPTDTQYF. The CDR3 bases are TGTGCCATCAGTGAAGGGACCCCCACAGATACGCAGTATTTT.

This chain connects TRBV5-1 to TRBJ1-2, with D hard to call. Germline V gives CDR1 SGHRS, CDR2 YFSETQ. Trimming shortened V by 0 bases and J by 6 bases, and 15 bases separated the two germline ends. The CDR3 contains 15 residues. The CDR3 sequence is CASSLATSLLDGYTF. The CDR3 nucleotides read TGCGCCAGCAGCTTGGCCACGAGTCTCCTGGATGGCTACACCTTC.

The chain recombines TRBV20-1 with TRBJ1-2; the match to TRBD1 covers 7 bases. The CDR3 is made up of 12 amino acids. Germline-derived CDR1 and CDR2 are DFQATT and SNEGSKA (reference sequence). The V gene end was trimmed by 8 bases and the J gene end by 7 bases; junction bases not matched to a gene: 10. The CDR3 coding sequence is TGCAGTCGCGAGGACAGGAGGGGTGGCTACACCTTC. This codes for CSREDRRGGYTF.

This chain uses TRBV20-1 with TRBJ2-7, with 10 bases aligning to TRBD1. With V trimmed by 1 base and J by 6 bases, 9 bases remained unmatched. Germline V gene sequence: CDR1 DFQATT, CDR2 SNEGSKA (reference sequence). The CDR3 totals 15 residues. The CDR3 reads CSARGQGASSGEQYF. The CDR3 DNA is TGCAGTGCTAGAGGACAGGGGGCGAGTAGTGGCGAGCAGTACTTC.

This clonotype was recorded a few times. This chain joins TRBV6-5 and TRBJ2-5; TRBD1 matches 8 bases. CDR3 length: 13 residues. Germline V gives CDR1 MNHEY, CDR2 SVGAGI. The V segment lost 6 bases and the J segment 6 bases; nucleotides outside the gene matches: 6. Written as DNA, the CDR3 is TGTGCCAGCAGACAGGACAGGGTTCAGACCCAGTACTTC. This gives the protein CASRQDRVQTQYF.

The V and J genes are TRBV7-2 and TRBJ2-5, with unresolved D. This CDR3 is 14 amino acids long. V lost 2 bases and J 0 bases, leaving 7 bases between the germline ends. Per germline, CDR1 SGHTA and CDR2 FQGNSA. The CDR3 here is CASSLSRYQETQYF. Here the CDR3 DNA reads TGTGCCAGCAGCTTATCACGGTACCAAGAGACCCAGTACTTC.

This clonotype was recorded a few times. At one end, the junction sequence differs from germline, possibly due to a read error. The gene calls are TRBV7-7 and TRBJ2-3; either TRBD1 or TRBD2 may supply D (6 bases each). The CDR3 extends over 18 amino acids. Germline loops: CDR1 SSHAT, CDR2 FNYEAQ (reference sequence). CDR3 DNA: TGTGCTAGCAGCTTGGGGGCGCGGGGACTTTCCCGCACAGATACGCAGTATTTT. This codes for CASSLGARGLSRTDTQYF.

This clonotype was observed a few times. The V call is TRBV27, the J call TRBJ2-7; TRBD2 matches at 7 bases. The ends lost 3 bases at V and 5 bases at J; junction bases unmatched: 4. The V gene's germline CDR1 is MNHEY and CDR2 SMNVEV (reference sequence). The CDR3 is made up of 13 amino acids. CDR3 DNA: TGTGCCAGCAGTTTTCTAGCGGATAACGAGCAGTACTTC. This encodes CASSFLADNEQYF.

This clonotype has more than one count but fewer than ten. This chain joins TRBV20-1 and TRBJ2-7, with D possibly matching TRBD2 (6 bases). The germline V and J ends were trimmed by 0 bases and 4 bases, with 13 bases remaining between them. The CDR3 runs to 14 residues. Germline V CDR1 and CDR2: DFQATT, SNEGSKA (reference sequence). The CDR3 sequence is CSARDPGDVYEQYF. CDR3 bases: TGCAGTGCTAGAGACCCGGGGGACGTATACGAGCAGTACTTC.

This clonotype has more than one count but fewer than ten. The chain has TRBV6-2 or TRBV6-3 and TRBJ2-4, with a possible D match to TRBD2 (5 bases). Deletions cut 2 bases from V and 9 bases from J, with 17 bases between. The CDR3 sequence is 15 residues long. CDR1 and CDR2 (germline): MNHEY, SVGEGT. The DNA of the CDR3 is TGTGCCAGCAGTTACACCGGTCTTGAGGGAAGCATTCAGTACTTC. It yields the protein CASSYTGLEGSIQYF.

This clonotype was detected only a few times. V and J are TRBV7-2 and TRBJ2-6; the match to TRBD2 covers 9 bases. J gave up 0 bases and V 4 bases, and 4 bases lay outside the gene matches. The CDR3 is 17 amino acids. CDR1 and CDR2 from the germline V gene are SGHTA and FQGNSA. The CDR3 DNA reads TGTGCCAGCAGCTATTCTAGCGGGGTCTCTGGGGCCAACGTCCTGACTTTC. This gives the protein CASSYSSGVSGANVLTF.

The chain employs TRBV5-1 and TRBJ2-1, with D possibly being TRBD2 (5 bases). This CDR3 is built from 16 residues. Deletions cut 3 bases from V and 8 bases from J, with 21 bases between. Germline loops: CDR1 SGHRS, CDR2 YFSETQ. CDR3 sequence: CASSSLGSSGSDEQFF. DNA of the CDR3: TGCGCCAGCAGCTCCCTTGGTAGCAGCGGTTCGGATGAGCAGTTCTTC.

V gene TRBV7-8 combines with J gene TRBJ2-5; maybe TRBD2 (6 bases). The DNA end is a closer match to TRBJ2-1, so the J assignment may be wrong. The CDR3 consists of 18 residues. Germline V gene lookup returns CDR1 SGHVS and CDR2 FQNEAQ. The CDR3 DNA reads TGTGCCAGCAGCTTAGTGCATGGACTGGCGGGGCTCTACAATGAGCAGTTCTTC. Amino acid sequence: CASSLVHGLAGLYNEQFF.

J is TRBJ2-5 and V is TRBV6-4, with TRBD2 matching over 13 bases. The DNA matches TRBJ2-7 better at its end, which makes the J call doubtful. This CDR3 contains 15 residues. CDR1 is MRHNA and CDR2 is SNTAGT in the germline V gene. CDR3 region: CASSGTSGGTYEQYF. Here the CDR3 DNA reads TGTGCCAGCAGTGGGACTAGCGGGGGAACCTACGAGCAGTACTTC.

The chain couples TRBV20-1 to TRBJ2-5; the D is unclear. The end of the DNA aligns better with TRBJ2-7, so the J call may be wrong. The CDR3 spans 13 residues. Germline V gene sequence: CDR1 DFQATT, CDR2 SNEGSKA (reference sequence). In DNA, the CDR3 is TGCAGTGCCCCCCCAACAGTCACCTACGAGCAGTACTTC. It encodes CSAPPTVTYEQYF.

This clonotype came up a few times. Relative to the germline gene, one junction end is altered; a read error may explain this. The chain links TRBV28 to TRBJ2-5; no definite D call. The CDR3 consists of 11 residues. Germline lookup yields CDR1 MDHEN and CDR2 SYDVKM. The CDR3 spells CASGLLETQYF. CDR3 DNA: TGTGCCAGCGGTTTACTAGAGACCCAGTACTTC.

The rearrangement uses TRBV5-6 and TRBJ2-1; no firm D call. This CDR3 is built from 13 residues. The V gene lost 4 bases and the J gene lost 5 bases, with 10 bases spanning the gap. Germline loops: CDR1 SGHDT, CDR2 YYEEEE. The CDR3 nucleotides are TGTGCCAGCAGCCCCAACTACGACAATGAGCAGTTCTTC. It translates to CASSPNYDNEQFF.

This chain links TRBV28 with TRBJ1-1; D remains ambiguous. Germline-derived CDR1 and CDR2 are MDHEN and SYDVKM. This CDR3 spans 14 amino acids. V was pared by 6 bases and J by 0 bases, with 11 bases between. The CDR3 is CASRTGYMNTEAFF. The CDR3 DNA sequence: TGTGCCAGCAGGACGGGGTACATGAACACTGAAGCTTTCTTT.

This clonotype came up a few times. Since no conserved phenylalanine or tryptophan closes the CDR3, a read error is the likely cause. The chain uses TRBV2 and TRBJ1-1, with D perhaps TRBD1 (6 bases). Germline V CDR1 and CDR2: SNHLY, FYNNEI. Trimming stripped 2 bases from V and 0 bases from J, with 13 bases between. This CDR3 spans 16 amino acids. The CDR3 nucleotides read TGTGCCAGCAGTGAAACCCAGGGGACCATGAACACTGAAGCTTTCCTT. Encoded protein: CASSETQGTMNTEAFL.

V and J are TRBV12-3 or TRBV12-4 and TRBJ2-7; D is uncertain. The assigned J gene may be wrong: the sequence end matches TRBJ2-1 better. CDR3 length equals 14 residues. The CDR3 sequence: CASSLNAARGEQFF. The CDR3 DNA follows: TGTGCCAGCAGTTTAAACGCGGCGCGTGGTGAGCAGTTCTTC.